This TCR beta chain was found in a study of CD8+CD57+ T cells in acquired aplastic anemia. The overall study: Sorted CD4+ and CD8+ cells yielded about 2.9 ug of DNA on average. Study findings and constraints: Patients and controls shared twenty-nine CD8+ CDR3 sequences.

Patients selected for sequencing had displayed CD8+CD57+ cell expansion by flow cytometry. A severe acquired aplastic anemia diagnosis applied to all patients. Blood was sampled before the patients had received any therapy. CDR3 and TCR beta VDJ profiling relied on a genomic DNA template. Using its own MiXCR run on the reads, TCRdb lists one record per CDR3 protein. Among hundreds of thousands of distinct CDR3 sequences listed, over 25% were seen once. This CDR3 spans 13 amino acids. In germline, CDR1 is DFQATT, CDR2 SNEGSKA (reference sequence). Trimming removed 5 bases from V and 5 bases from J, with 15 bases in between. About this clonotype: Its antigen is not identified.

The chain couples TRBV20-1 to TRBJ2-5; unclear D gene. This TCR was sampled from a human donor with aplastic anemia. The source material was sorted CD4+, CD8+, or CD8+CD57+ T cells (not recorded which) from PBMCs. The CDR3 DNA is TGCAGTGCTCCGGTCATGAGCGCTGAGACCCAGTACTTC. Amino acid sequence: CSAPVMSAETQYF.